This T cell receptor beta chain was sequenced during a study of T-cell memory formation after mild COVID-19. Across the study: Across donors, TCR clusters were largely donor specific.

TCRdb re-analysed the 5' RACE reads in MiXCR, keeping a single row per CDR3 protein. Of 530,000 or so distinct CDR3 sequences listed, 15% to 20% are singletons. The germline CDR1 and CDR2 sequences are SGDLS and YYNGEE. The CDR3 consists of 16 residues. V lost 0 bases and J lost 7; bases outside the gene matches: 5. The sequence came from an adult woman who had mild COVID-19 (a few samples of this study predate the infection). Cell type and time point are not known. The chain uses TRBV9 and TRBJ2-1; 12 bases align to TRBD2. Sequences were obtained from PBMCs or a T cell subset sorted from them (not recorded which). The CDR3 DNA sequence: TGTGCCAGCAGCGTAGTTAGACTAGCGGGAGTTAATGAGCAGTTCTTC. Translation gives CASSVVRLAGVNEQFF.